The rows below give T cell receptor beta chains drawn from one sample of a study of cytomegalovirus exposure and HLA in healthy donors. TCRdb's table, derived via immunoSEQ multiplex PCR, lists solely in-frame clones and lacks some. This sample has some 160,000 clones, with about 79% found just once. The sample comprised PBMCs. The receptors come from a woman aged 30 to 39 in good health and CMV-seronegative. Each CDR3 is given with its conserved first and last residue. D genes are given only for firm matches. Rows give clone size only sometimes, using once, few, many, or a class for an expanded clone.

CSATTTGGPNTIYF	TGCAGCGCCACAACGACAGGGGGTCCCAACACCATATATTTT	TRBJ1-3	14	TRBD1	TRBV29-1	NA
CASSQQGTQPQHF	TGCGCCAGCAGCCAACAGGGTACTCAGCCCCAGCATTTT	TRBJ1-5	13	NA	TRBV4-1	NA
CASSEFEPGRGYTF	TGTGCCAGCAGTGAATTTGAGCCCGGTCGTGGCTACACCTTC	TRBJ1-2	14	NA	TRBV6-1	NA
CAWTSGGANTGELFF	TGTGCCTGGACAAGCGGGGGGGCCAACACCGGGGAGCTGTTTTTT	TRBJ2-2	15	TRBD2	TRBV30	NA
CASSPRGSTKAFF	TGTGCCAGCAGCCCGCGAGGGAGCACTAAAGCTTTCTTT	TRBJ1-1	13	NA	TRBV11-3	NA
CASSWGEELNTEAFF	TGCGCCAGCAGCTGGGGGGAGGAGTTAAACACTGAAGCTTTCTTT	TRBJ1-1	15	NA	TRBV5-1	NA
CASSAQGAGEQYF	TGTGCCAGCAGTGCCCAGGGGGCAGGGGAGCAGTACTTC	TRBJ2-7	13	TRBD1	TRBV2	few
CASSRTTNTGELFF	TGTGCCAGCAGCCGGACAACGAACACCGGGGAGCTGTTTTTT	TRBJ2-2	14	NA	TRBV7-9	NA
CASSLGYWGHVGSYGYTF	TGTGCCAGCAGCTTAGGGTATTGGGGACACGTAGGGAGCTATGGCTACACCTTC	TRBJ1-2	18	NA	TRBV5-6	NA
CASSPLTVYGYTF	TGTGCCAGCAGCCCCTTGACAGTCTATGGCTACACCTTC	TRBJ1-2	13	NA	TRBV11-2	NA
CASSPDRGSGANVLTF	TGTGCCAGCAGCCCGGACAGGGGGTCTGGGGCCAACGTCCTGACTTTC	TRBJ2-6	16	TRBD1	TRBV5-6	NA
CASSAGQPNTGELFF	TGTGCCAGCAGCGCCGGACAGCCGAACACCGGGGAGCTGTTTTTT	TRBJ2-2	15	NA	TRBV9	NA
CASSLLGSTDTQYF	TGTGCCAGCAGCTTATTGGGGAGTACAGATACGCAGTATTTT	TRBJ2-3	14	NA	TRBV11-2	few
CASRRDRDTGELFF	TGTGCCAGCAGACGGGACAGGGACACCGGGGAGCTGTTTTTT	TRBJ2-2	14	TRBD1	TRBV7-2	NA
CASSRGQGTYEQYF	TGTGCCAGCAGCCGAGGACAGGGAACCTACGAGCAGTACTTC	TRBJ2-7	14	TRBD1	TRBV11-2	NA
CASSISGTGDGGYTF	TGTGCCAGTAGTATCTCCGGGACAGGAGACGGGGGCTACACCTTC	TRBJ1-2	15	TRBD1	TRBV19	NA
CASSQVSEMNTEAFF	TGCGCCAGCAGCCAAGTGTCAGAAATGAACACTGAAGCTTTCTTT	TRBJ1-1	15	NA	TRBV4-1	NA
CASSLLAGSRDEQFF	TGTGCCAGCAGTTTACTAGCGGGGTCAAGGGATGAGCAGTTCTTC	TRBJ2-1	15	TRBD2	TRBV27	few
CASSGTIMNTEAFF	TGCGCCAGCAGTGGGACAATCATGAACACTGAAGCTTTCTTT	TRBJ1-1	14	NA	TRBV10-2	NA
CASSRQGENYGYTF	TGTGCCAGCAGCCGACAGGGGGAAAACTATGGCTACACCTTC	TRBJ1-2	14	TRBD1	TRBV2	NA
CASSVASGSGNTIYF	TGTGCCAGCAGCGTAGCTTCAGGGTCTGGAAACACCATATATTTT	TRBJ1-3	15	NA	TRBV9	NA
CASSAAPSGGKETQYF	TGTGCCAGCAGCGCGGCCCCTAGCGGGGGTAAAGAGACCCAGTACTTC	TRBJ2-5	16	TRBD2	TRBV9	NA
CASSLTDRGNEQFF	TGTGCCAGCAGCTTAACGGACAGGGGGAATGAGCAGTTCTTC	TRBJ2-1	14	TRBD1	TRBV7-6	NA
CASSWAGLAGVTGELFF	TGTGCCAGCAGCTGGGCGGGACTAGCGGGGGTCACCGGGGAGCTGTTTTTT	TRBJ2-2	17	TRBD2	TRBV5-8	NA